The 10 T cell receptor beta chains in this list originate from one sample, sequenced in a study of cytomegalovirus exposure and HLA in healthy donors. The PCR made use of 60 Vbeta and 13 Jbeta primers. TCRdb's copy holds only in-frame clones and misses some; the assay was immunoSEQ multiplex PCR. The table includes 85,000 to 90,000 clones, about three quarters detected once. The sample comprised PBMCs. The receptors shown here come from a man aged 30-40 years in good health and CMV-seropositive.

The chain is built from TRBV9 and TRBJ2-7; D is perhaps TRBD1 (6 bases). This CDR3 is built from 15 residues. Trimming cost V 0 bases and J 4 bases, with 14 bases left between them. Germline V gives CDR1 SGDLS, CDR2 YYNGEE. The CDR3 nucleotides are TGTGCCAGCAGCGTAGCAACAGGGACCACTTACGAGCAGTACTTC. Residues: CASSVATGTTYEQYF.

Written as DNA, the CDR3 is TGCGCCAGCAGAAGTGGGGGGGGCTCTGGGGCCAACGTCCTGACTTTC. Encoded protein: CASRSGGGSGANVLTF. The chain uses TRBV5-1 and TRBJ2-6; 7 nucleotides align to TRBD2. Germline lookup yields CDR1 SGHRS and CDR2 YFSETQ. The CDR3 covers 16 residues. V lost 5 bases to trimming and J lost 0 bases; unmatched junction nucleotides: 5. The full variable domain, with the rest looked up from reference TRBV5-1 and TRBJ2-6, is KAGVTQTPRYLIKTRGQQVTLSCSPISGHRSVSWYQQTPGQGLQFLFEYFSETQRNKGNFPGRFSGRQFSNSRSEMNVSTLELGDSALYLCASRSGGGSGANVLTFGAGSRLTVL.

On this clone: One junction end disagrees with the germline gene, perhaps due to a read error. This rearrangement joins TRBV7-7 to TRBJ2-5, with TRBD2 identical over 8 bases. This CDR3 contains 15 residues. The germline V gene encodes CDR1 SSHAT and CDR2 FNYEAQ (reference sequence). CDR3 in DNA: TGTGCTAGCAGTCAAGGACTAGCTCGTATTGAGACCCAGTACTTC. It codes for CASSQGLARIETQYF.

This clone was seen just once. The rearrangement uses TRBV9 and TRBJ2-4, with a possible D match to TRBD1 (5 bases). This CDR3 contains 20 residues. Trimming shortened V by 2 bases and J by 0 bases, and 24 bases separated the two germline ends. CDR1 is SGDLS, CDR2 YYNGEE, per germline. CDR3 sequence reads: CASSVEAGFAGGTAKNIQYF. In nucleotides, the CDR3 is TGTGCCAGCAGCGTTGAAGCAGGGTTTGCCGGCGGCACAGCCAAAAACATTCAGTACTTC. The full variable domain, its missing parts supplied by reference TRBV9 and TRBJ2-4, is DSGVTQTPKHLITATGQRVTLRCSPRSGDLSVYWYQQSLDQGLQFLIQYYNGEERAKGNILERFSAQQFPDLHSELNLSSLELGDSALYFCASSVEAGFAGGTAKNIQYFGAGTRLSVL.

This clone occurred a few times. This sequence joins TRBV7-3 and TRBJ2-3; D is possibly TRBD2 (7 bases). CDR3 length: 16 residues. The germline CDR1 and CDR2 sequences are SGHTA and FQGTGA. Trimming shortened V by 5 bases and J by 1 base, and 16 bases separated the two germline ends. CDR3 sequence: CASSRQGSGGTDTQYF. The CDR3 coding sequence is TGTGCCAGCAGCCGTCAGGGGAGCGGGGGCACAGATACGCAGTATTTT.

The chain uses TRBV7-9 and TRBJ2-5; 11 bases are a match to TRBD1. In germline, CDR1 is SEHNR, CDR2 FQNEAQ (reference sequence). The CDR3 length is 16 residues. V lost 5 bases and J lost 3; bases outside the gene matches: 8. DNA for the CDR3: TGTGCCAGCAGCCTCTCCGGGACAGGGGGGAAAGAGACCCAGTACTTC. Translated: CASSLSGTGGKETQYF. The full variable domain, rest sourced from reference TRBV7-9 and TRBJ2-5, is DTGVSQNPRHKITKRGQNVTFRCDPISEHNRLYWYRQTLGQGPEFLTYFQNEAQLEKSRLLSDRFSAERPKGSFSTLEIQRTEQGDSAMYLCASSLSGTGGKETQYFGPGTRLLVL.

This chain connects TRBV5-1 to TRBJ1-4, with 11 nucleotides matching TRBD1. This CDR3 region has 16 residues. J was trimmed by 4 bases and V by 1 base; bases with no gene match: 3. Germline V CDR1 and CDR2: SGHRS, YFSETQ. CDR3 DNA: TGCGCCAGCAGCTTGCCCGGGACAGGGGGTAATGAAAAACTGTTTTTT. Its translation is CASSLPGTGGNEKLFF.

This chain uses TRBV7-2 with TRBJ1-1, with TRBD1 identical over 7 bases. The germline V gene encodes CDR1 SGHTA and CDR2 FQGNSA. V was pared by 4 bases and J by 6 bases, with 8 bases of the junction left unmatched. The CDR3 spans 14 residues. Written as DNA, the CDR3 is TGTGCCAGCAGCTGGGGACAGCCCCAGCCTGAAGCTTTCTTT. Its translation: CASSWGQPQPEAFF.

The chain has TRBV4-1 and TRBJ1-6, with D unresolved. Germline CDR1 reads MGHRA; CDR2 reads YSYEKL. This CDR3 is built from 17 residues. Trimming stripped 1 base from V and 6 bases from J, with 16 bases between. The CDR3 coding sequence is TGCGCCAGCAGCCAAGGGCCCCCTTCTGCCCTTAATTCACCCCTCCACTTT. This codes for CASSQGPPSALNSPLHF.

This rearrangement joins TRBV30 to TRBJ2-5; the D is unclear. V lost 4 bases, J lost 5 bases, and 14 bases lay in between. The CDR3 length is 13 residues. The germline V gene encodes CDR1 GTSNPN and CDR2 SVGIG (reference sequence). CDR3 in amino acids: CAWKRGLMETQYF. In nucleotides, the CDR3 is TGTGCCTGGAAGCGAGGTCTGATGGAGACCCAGTACTTC.